The clone carrying this T cell receptor beta chain showed up just a few times. Its antigen remains unidentified. CDR1 and CDR2 from the germline V gene are SEHNR and FQNEAQ (reference sequence). The V end was cut by 5 bases, the J end by 2 bases, with 12 bases between. The CDR3 consists of 14 residues. TCRdb reanalysed the RT-PCR reads using MiXCR and keeps one entry per CDR3 protein. This sample has 630,000 or so distinct CDR3 sequences; 15% to 17% occur once, and the top ten carry around 10%. These data are taken from a study of response to subunit inactivated influenza vaccine. Findings and caveats of the study: T cells newly recruited by each seasonal influenza vaccination are few, the authors suggested.

This sequence originates from a man aged 50-60 years who received an inactivated influenza vaccine. The V call is TRBV7-9, the J call TRBJ2-5; D might be TRBD2 (5 bases). The source material was PBMCs from blood, sampled 11 to 12 days after vaccination. In DNA, the CDR3 is TGTGCCAGCAGCATTACTAGACCACAAGAGACCCAGTACTTC. Translation gives CASSITRPQETQYF.